A selection of T cell receptor beta chains follows, all from one sample in a study of glioma-infiltrating T cells after dendritic cell vaccination. Clones were sequenced by immunoSEQ multiplex PCR, and TCRdb holds only the in-frame ones, with some missing. The sample yields approximately 92,000 clones, about 85% seen once. Sequenced material: blood, taken after dendritic cell vaccination. The receptors originated from a human donor with glioblastoma. The CDR3 runs from the conserved cysteine through the conserved F or W.

v_call	j_call	cdr3_aa
TRBV5-1	TRBJ2-1	CASSTPGLAVYNEQFF
TRBV5-6	TRBJ2-1	CASSLRTKSSYNEQFF
TRBV30	TRBJ1-4	CAWSANGGGNEKLFF
TRBV5-1	TRBJ2-7	CASSPGTGDGEQYF
TRBV7-8	TRBJ2-2	CASSLVPVSNTGELFF
TRBV11-3	TRBJ1-1	CASSMTGGTEAFF
TRBV19	TRBJ1-5	CASSIPGGQVFNQPQHF
TRBV5-5	TRBJ1-4	CASSFLGQGSEKLFF
TRBV20-1	TRBJ2-3	CSARGATQYF
TRBV5-1	TRBJ1-1	CASGTGNTEAFF
TRBV30	TRBJ1-1	CAWSQAGETEAFF
TRBV18	TRBJ2-7	CASSPRQGDYEQYF
TRBV6-6	TRBJ1-2	CASSSPASFYGYTF
TRBV9	TRBJ2-7	CASSETSRTLLYF
TRBV5-4	TRBJ1-1	CASSQTIGGFAEAFF
TRBV30	TRBJ1-1	CAWSVIGGGTEAFF
TRBV11-2	TRBJ1-6	CASSLGGGIPSPLHF
TRBV6-1	TRBJ2-1	CASSAPAGEHPVGEQFF
TRBV5-1	TRBJ2-5	CASSLGQGSGQETQYF
TRBV28	TRBJ2-7	CASRGRDYSYEQYF
TRBV27	TRBJ2-1	CASSFRGSGGSSYNEQFF
TRBV10-3	TRBJ1-2	CAISGGGIANYGYTF
TRBV6-5	TRBJ1-4	CASSYSGTPDEKLFF
TRBV7-9	TRBJ2-7	CASSSVDRVYEQYF
TRBV6-5	TRBJ2-3	CASSYGTGMGTDTQYF
TRBV5-1	TRBJ2-2	CASSLSGSNTGELFF
TRBV28	TRBJ1-1	CASSTHPRVGENTEAFF
TRBV15	TRBJ2-7	CATSTAGWTQYEQYF
TRBV7-9	TRBJ2-2	CASSHRGIDKNTGELFF
TRBV27	TRBJ2-7	CASSRGRGYEQYF
TRBV19	TRBJ2-7	CASSISGSYEQYF
TRBV2	TRBJ2-6	CASRSGQGSAWSGANVLTF